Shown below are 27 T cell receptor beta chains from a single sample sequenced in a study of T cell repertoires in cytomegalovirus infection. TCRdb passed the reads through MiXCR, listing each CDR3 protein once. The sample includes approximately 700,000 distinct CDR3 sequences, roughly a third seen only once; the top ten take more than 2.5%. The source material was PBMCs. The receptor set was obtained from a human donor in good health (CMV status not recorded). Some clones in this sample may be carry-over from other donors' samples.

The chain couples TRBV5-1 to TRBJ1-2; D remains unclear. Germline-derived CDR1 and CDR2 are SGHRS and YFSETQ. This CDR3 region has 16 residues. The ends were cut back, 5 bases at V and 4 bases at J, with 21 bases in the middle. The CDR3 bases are TGCGCCAGCAGACGAGACATAGGAGACCGGTCCTATGGCTACACCTTC. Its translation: CASRRDIGDRSYGYTF.

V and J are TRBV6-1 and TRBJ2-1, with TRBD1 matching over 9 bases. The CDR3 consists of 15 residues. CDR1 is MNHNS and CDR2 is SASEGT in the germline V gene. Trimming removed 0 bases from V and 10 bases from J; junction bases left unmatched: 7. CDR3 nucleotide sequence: TGTGCCAGCAGTGAAGCTGGGACAGGGAGGAAGGAGCAGTTCTTC. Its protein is CASSEAGTGRKEQFF.

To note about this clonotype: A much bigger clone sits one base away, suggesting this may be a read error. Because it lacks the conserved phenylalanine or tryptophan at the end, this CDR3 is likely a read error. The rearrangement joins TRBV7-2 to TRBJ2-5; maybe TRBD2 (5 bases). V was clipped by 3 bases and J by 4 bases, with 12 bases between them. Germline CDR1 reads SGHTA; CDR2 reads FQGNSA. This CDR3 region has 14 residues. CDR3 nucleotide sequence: TGTGCCAGCAGCTTGGCGCACGAGGGAGAGACCCAGTACTTA. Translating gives CASSLAHEGETQYL.

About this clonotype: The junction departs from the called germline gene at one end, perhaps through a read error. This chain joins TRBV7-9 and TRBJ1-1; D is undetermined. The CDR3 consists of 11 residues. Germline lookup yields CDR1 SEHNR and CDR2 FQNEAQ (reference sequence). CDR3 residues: CASSLNHEGFF. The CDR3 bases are TGTGCCAGCAGCTTAAACCACGAAGGTTTCTTT.

The CDR3 DNA reads as TGTGCCAGCAGTTCCCCTTCAGCGGAGAGATACAATGAGCAGTTCTTC. This encodes CASSSPSAERYNEQFF. The chain employs TRBV6-5 and TRBJ2-1, with D perhaps matching TRBD2 (5 bases). V was clipped by 4 bases and J by 4 bases, with 17 bases between them. This CDR3 contains 16 residues. Germline lookup yields CDR1 MNHEY and CDR2 SVGAGI.

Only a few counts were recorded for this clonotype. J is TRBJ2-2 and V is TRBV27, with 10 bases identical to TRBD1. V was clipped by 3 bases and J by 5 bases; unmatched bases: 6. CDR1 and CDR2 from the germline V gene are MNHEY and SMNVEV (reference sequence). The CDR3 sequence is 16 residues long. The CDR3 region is CASSFSWTGGTGELFF. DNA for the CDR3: TGTGCCAGCAGTTTTTCGTGGACAGGGGGAACCGGGGAGCTGTTTTTT.

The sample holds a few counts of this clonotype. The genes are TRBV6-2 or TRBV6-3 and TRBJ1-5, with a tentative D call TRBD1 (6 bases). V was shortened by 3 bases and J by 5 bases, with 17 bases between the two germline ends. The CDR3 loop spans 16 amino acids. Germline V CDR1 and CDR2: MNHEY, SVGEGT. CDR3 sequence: CASSYGPQGRHQPQHF. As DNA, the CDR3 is TGTGCCAGCAGTTATGGGCCCCAGGGGCGGCATCAGCCCCAGCATTTT.

As DNA, the CDR3 is TGTGCCAGCCGTAAGAGACAGGGGGGGAACACTGAAGCTTTCTTT. This codes for CASRKRQGGNTEAFF. The gene calls are TRBV28 and TRBJ1-1; 9 bases are a match to TRBD1. With 8 bases clipped from V and 1 base from J, the junction kept 8 bases outside the gene matches. The CDR3 loop spans 15 amino acids. The germline V gene has CDR1 MDHEN and CDR2 SYDVKM. The full variable domain, with the rest looked up from reference TRBV28 and TRBJ1-1, is DVKVTQSSRYLVKRTGEKVFLECVQDMDHENMFWYRQDPGLGLRLIYFSYDVKMKEKGDIPEGYSVSREKKERFSLILESASTNQTSMYLCASRKRQGGNTEAFFGQGTRLTVV.

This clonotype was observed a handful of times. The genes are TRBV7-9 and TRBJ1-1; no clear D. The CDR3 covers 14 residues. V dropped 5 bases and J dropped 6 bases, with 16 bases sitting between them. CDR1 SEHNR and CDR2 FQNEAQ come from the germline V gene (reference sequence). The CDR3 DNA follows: TGTGCCAGCAGCCGCGTGCAGGAAAGGGCTGAAGCTTTCTTT. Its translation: CASSRVQERAEAFF.

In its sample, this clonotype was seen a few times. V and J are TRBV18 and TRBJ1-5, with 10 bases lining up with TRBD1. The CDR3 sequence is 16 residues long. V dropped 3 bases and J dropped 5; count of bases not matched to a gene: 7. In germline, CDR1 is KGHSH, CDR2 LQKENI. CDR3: CASSPSGDRGHQPQHF. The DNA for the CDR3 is TGTGCCAGCTCACCCTCTGGGGACAGGGGACATCAGCCCCAGCATTTT. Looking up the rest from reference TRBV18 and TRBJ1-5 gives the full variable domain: NAGVMQNPRHLVRRRGQEARLRCSPMKGHSHVYWYRQLPEEGLKFMVYLQKENIIDESGMPKERFSAEFPKEGPSILRIQQVVRGDSAAYFCASSPSGDRGHQPQHFGDGTRLSIL.

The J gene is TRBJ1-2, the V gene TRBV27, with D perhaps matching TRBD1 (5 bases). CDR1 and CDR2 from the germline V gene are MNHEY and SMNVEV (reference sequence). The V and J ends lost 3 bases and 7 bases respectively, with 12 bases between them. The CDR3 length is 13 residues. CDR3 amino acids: CASSFNGARGYTF. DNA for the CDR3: TGTGCCAGCAGTTTTAATGGGGCTCGTGGCTACACCTTC.

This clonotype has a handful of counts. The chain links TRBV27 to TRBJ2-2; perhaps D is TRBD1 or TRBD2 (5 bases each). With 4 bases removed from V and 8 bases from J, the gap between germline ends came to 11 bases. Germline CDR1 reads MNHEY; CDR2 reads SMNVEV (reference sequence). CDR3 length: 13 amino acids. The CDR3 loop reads CASSWGYLGELFF. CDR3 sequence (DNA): TGTGCCAGCAGTTGGGGGTACCTAGGGGAGCTGTTTTTT.

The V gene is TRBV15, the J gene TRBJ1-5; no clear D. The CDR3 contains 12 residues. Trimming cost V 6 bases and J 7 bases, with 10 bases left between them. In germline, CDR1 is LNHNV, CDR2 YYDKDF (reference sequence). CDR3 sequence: CATSNWEQPQHF. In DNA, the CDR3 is TGTGCCACCAGTAATTGGGAACAGCCCCAGCATTTT.

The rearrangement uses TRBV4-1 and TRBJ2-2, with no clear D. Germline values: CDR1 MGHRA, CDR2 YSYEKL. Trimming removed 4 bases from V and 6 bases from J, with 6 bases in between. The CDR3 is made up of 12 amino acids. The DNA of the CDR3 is TGCGCCAGCAGCCCAACGTCCGGGGAGCTGTTTTTT. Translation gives CASSPTSGELFF.

CDR3 in amino acids: CASSSSGTETQYF. CDR3 DNA sequence: TGTGCCAGCAGTTCAAGCGGGACAGAGACCCAGTACTTC. The chain has TRBV12-3 or TRBV12-4 and TRBJ2-5; 7 nucleotides match TRBD2. V dropped 4 bases and J dropped 4; count of bases not matched to a gene: 3. CDR3 length: 13 residues.

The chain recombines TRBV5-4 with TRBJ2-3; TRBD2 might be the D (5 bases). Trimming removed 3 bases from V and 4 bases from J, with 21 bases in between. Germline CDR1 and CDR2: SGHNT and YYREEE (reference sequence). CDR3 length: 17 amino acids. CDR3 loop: CASSSPKRPGGPDTQYF. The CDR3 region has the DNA TGTGCCAGCAGCTCCCCAAAGCGGCCCGGCGGCCCAGATACGCAGTATTTT.

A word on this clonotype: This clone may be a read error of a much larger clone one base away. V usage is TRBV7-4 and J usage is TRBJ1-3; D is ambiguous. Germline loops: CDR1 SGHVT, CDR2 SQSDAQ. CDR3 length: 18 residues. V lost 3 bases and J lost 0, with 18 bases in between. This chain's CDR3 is CASSFFGVYGNSGNTIYF. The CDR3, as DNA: TGTGCCAGCAGCTTTTTCGGGGTGTATGGCAACTCTGGAAACACCATATATTTT.

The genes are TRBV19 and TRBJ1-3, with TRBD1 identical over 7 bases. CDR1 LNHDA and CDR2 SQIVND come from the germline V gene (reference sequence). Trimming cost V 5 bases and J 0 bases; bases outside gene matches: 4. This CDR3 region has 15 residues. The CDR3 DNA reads TGTGCCAGTAGTCGAGGACAGGCCTCTGGAAACACCATATATTTT. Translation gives CASSRGQASGNTIYF.

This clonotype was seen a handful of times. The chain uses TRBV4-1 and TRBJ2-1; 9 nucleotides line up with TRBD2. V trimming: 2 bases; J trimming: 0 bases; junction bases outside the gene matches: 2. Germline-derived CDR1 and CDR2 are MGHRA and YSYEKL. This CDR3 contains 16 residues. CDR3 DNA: TGCGCCAGCAGCCAACTTAGCGGGGGCTCCTACAATGAGCAGTTCTTC. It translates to CASSQLSGGSYNEQFF.

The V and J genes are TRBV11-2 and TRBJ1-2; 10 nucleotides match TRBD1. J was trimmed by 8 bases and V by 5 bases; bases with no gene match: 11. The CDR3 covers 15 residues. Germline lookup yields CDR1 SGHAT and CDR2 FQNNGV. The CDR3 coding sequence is TGTGCCAGCAGCCCGCGACAGGGGGCTTCGCGGGGCTACACCTTC. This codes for CASSPRQGASRGYTF.

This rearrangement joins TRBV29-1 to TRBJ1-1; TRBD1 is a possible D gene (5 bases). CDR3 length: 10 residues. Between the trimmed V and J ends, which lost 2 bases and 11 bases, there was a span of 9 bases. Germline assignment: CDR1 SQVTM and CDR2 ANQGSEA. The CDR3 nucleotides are TGCAGCGTTGAAATAAGGGACGCTTTCTTT. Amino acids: CSVEIRDAFF.

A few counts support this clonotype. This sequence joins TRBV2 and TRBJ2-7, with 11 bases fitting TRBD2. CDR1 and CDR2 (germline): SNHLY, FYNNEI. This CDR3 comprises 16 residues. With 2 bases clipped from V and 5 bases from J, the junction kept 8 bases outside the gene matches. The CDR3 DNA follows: TGTGCCAGCAGTGAAACACTAGCGGGAGATGAAGACGAGCAGTACTTC. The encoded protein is CASSETLAGDEDEQYF.

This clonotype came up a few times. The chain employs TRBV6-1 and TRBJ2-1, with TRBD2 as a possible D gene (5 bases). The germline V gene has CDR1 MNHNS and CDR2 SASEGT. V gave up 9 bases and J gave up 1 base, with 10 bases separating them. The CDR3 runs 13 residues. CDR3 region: CASTGLSYNEQFF. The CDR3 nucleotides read TGTGCCAGTACGGGATTATCCTACAATGAGCAGTTCTTC.

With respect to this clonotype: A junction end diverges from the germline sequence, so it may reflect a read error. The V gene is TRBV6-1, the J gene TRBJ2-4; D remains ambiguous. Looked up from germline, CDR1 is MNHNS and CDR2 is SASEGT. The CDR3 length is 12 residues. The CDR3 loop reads CAGSEPKNIKYF. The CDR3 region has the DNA TGTGCCGGCAGTGAACCGAAAAACATTAAGTACTTC.

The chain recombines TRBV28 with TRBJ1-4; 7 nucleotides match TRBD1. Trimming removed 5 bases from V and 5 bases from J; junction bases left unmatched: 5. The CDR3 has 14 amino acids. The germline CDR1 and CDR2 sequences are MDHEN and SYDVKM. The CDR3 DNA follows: TGTGCCAGCAGTACCCAGGACAGGAATGAAAAACTGTTTTTT. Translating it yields CASSTQDRNEKLFF.

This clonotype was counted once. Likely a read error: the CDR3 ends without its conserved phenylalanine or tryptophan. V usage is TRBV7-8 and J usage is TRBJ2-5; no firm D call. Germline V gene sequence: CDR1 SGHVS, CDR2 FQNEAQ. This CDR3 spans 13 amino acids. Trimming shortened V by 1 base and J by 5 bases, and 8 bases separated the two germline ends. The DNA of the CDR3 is TGTGCCAGCAGCTTAGAGGGTTGGGAGACCCAGTACTTA. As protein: CASSLEGWETQYL.

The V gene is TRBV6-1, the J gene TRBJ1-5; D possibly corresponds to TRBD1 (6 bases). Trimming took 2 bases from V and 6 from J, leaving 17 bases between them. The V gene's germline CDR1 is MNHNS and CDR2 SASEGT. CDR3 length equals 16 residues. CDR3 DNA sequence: TGTGCCAGCAGTGAACGGGGGGGCATCCTTCCTCAGCCCCAGCATTTT. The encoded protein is CASSERGGILPQPQHF.